One and the same sample provided the 25 T cell receptor beta chains below, sequenced in a study of blood T cell repertoires in COVID-19. Profiled with immunoSEQ multiplex PCR; TCRdb holds only in-frame clones, not every one. Of under 150,000 clones in the sample, almost 90% were seen once. Sample: peripheral blood. The source of these receptors is a human donor in a cohort sampled during active COVID-19.

The CDR3, as DNA: TGTGCCAGCAGCATGGGACAGGGACATGGCTACACCTTC. This translates into CASSMGQGHGYTF. The chain uses TRBV7-3 and TRBJ1-2; TRBD1 matches at 9 bases. The trim removed 5 bases at V and 6 bases at J, leaving 4 bases unmatched. Germline V gives CDR1 SGHTA, CDR2 FQGTGA. The CDR3 runs to 13 residues.

This chain uses TRBV30 with TRBJ1-1; D is unresolved. The CDR3 runs to 12 residues. V gave up 0 bases and J gave up 7 bases, with 9 bases separating them. Germline V gives CDR1 GTSNPN, CDR2 SVGIG (reference sequence). In nucleotides, the CDR3 is TGTGCCTGGAGTGTAATCGGCGGTGAAGCTTTCTTT. Its translation is CAWSVIGGEAFF.

The chain employs TRBV11-2 and TRBJ2-7; a possible D gene is TRBD1 (5 bases). Germline CDR1 SGHAT, CDR2 FQNNGV. This CDR3 spans 13 amino acids. Deletions cut 5 bases from V and 1 base from J, with 9 bases between. CDR3 nucleotides: TGTGCCAGCAGCCCGACAGTTTCCTACGAGCAGTACTTC. This sequence encodes CASSPTVSYEQYF.

The V and J genes are TRBV5-4 and TRBJ2-3, with 7 bases fitting TRBD1. CDR1 is SGHNT and CDR2 is YYREEE in the germline V gene (reference sequence). Trimming cost V 4 bases and J 0 bases; bases outside gene matches: 5. This CDR3 region has 15 residues. The CDR3 DNA follows: TGTGCCAGCAGCACCGGACAGGTTAGCACAGATACGCAGTATTTT. Translated: CASSTGQVSTDTQYF.

The chain links TRBV28 to TRBJ1-1; 7 bases are a match to TRBD1. With V trimmed by 2 bases and J by 2 bases, 8 bases remained unmatched. Germline CDR1 MDHEN, CDR2 SYDVKM. The CDR3 totals 16 residues. In nucleotides, the CDR3 is TGTGCCAGCAGTTTAAGTGGAGGGGGCCTTAACACTGAAGCTTTCTTT. Protein: CASSLSGGGLNTEAFF. Looking up the rest from reference TRBV28 and TRBJ1-1 gives the full variable domain: DVKVTQSSRYLVKRTGEKVFLECVQDMDHENMFWYRQDPGLGLRLIYFSYDVKMKEKGDIPEGYSVSREKKERFSLILESASTNQTSMYLCASSLSGGGLNTEAFFGQGTRLTVV.

This clone was counted once. V and J are TRBV30 and TRBJ2-3; no firm D call. The CDR3 sequence is 12 residues long. With 0 bases removed from V and 2 bases from J, the gap between germline ends came to 3 bases. Looked up from germline, CDR1 is GTSNPN and CDR2 is SVGIG (reference sequence). The CDR3 loop reads CAWSVYTDTQYF. The CDR3 nucleotides read TGTGCCTGGAGTGTGTACACAGATACGCAGTATTTT.

The J gene is TRBJ2-1, the V gene TRBV19, with 10 positions matching TRBD2. With 1 base clipped from V and 5 bases from J, the junction kept 2 bases outside the gene matches. CDR1 is LNHDA, CDR2 SQIVND, per germline (reference sequence). The CDR3 is 15 residues long. CDR3 amino acids: CASSIASGRDNEQFF. In nucleotides, the CDR3 is TGTGCCAGTAGTATAGCCAGCGGGAGGGACAATGAGCAGTTCTTC.

V gene TRBV5-1 combines with J gene TRBJ1-6; D not certain. CDR1 is SGHRS, CDR2 YFSETQ, per germline. Trimming removed 4 bases from V and 8 bases from J, with 10 bases in between. The length of the CDR3 is 13 residues. DNA of the CDR3: TGCGCCAGCAGCCCGGGGAGGGATTCACCCCTCCACTTT. Its translation is CASSPGRDSPLHF.

The rearrangement links TRBV7-2 to TRBJ2-3; maybe TRBD2 (5 bases). Per germline, CDR1 SGHTA and CDR2 FQGNSA. V was cut by 4 bases and J by 1 base, with 9 bases left in between. CDR3 length: 14 amino acids. The CDR3 nucleotides are TGTGCCAGCAGCTCTAGCTTTGGCACAGATACGCAGTATTTT. Its translation is CASSSSFGTDTQYF.

This chain joins TRBV11-1 and TRBJ1-1; D remains ambiguous. This CDR3 has 14 amino acids. Germline V gene lookup returns CDR1 SGHAT and CDR2 FQDESV (reference sequence). The ends were cut back, 7 bases at V and 0 bases at J, with 12 bases in the middle. The CDR3 loop is CASTTGSMNTEAFF. The CDR3 DNA reads as TGTGCCAGCACTACCGGGTCCATGAACACTGAAGCTTTCTTT.

The chain recombines TRBV6-5 with TRBJ2-7, with a weak D call TRBD1 (7 bases). This CDR3 contains 16 residues. Trimming took off 4 bases at V and 3 bases at J, with 19 bases between the two ends. Germline V gene lookup returns CDR1 MNHEY and CDR2 SVGAGI. The CDR3 loop reads CASSSRGTEDYYEQYF. The CDR3 DNA sequence: TGTGCCAGCAGTTCGCGCGGGACAGAAGACTACTACGAGCAGTACTTC.

The genes are TRBV5-6 and TRBJ2-1; 11 nucleotides align to TRBD1. The CDR3 extends over 19 amino acids. Trimming at V came to 4 bases and at J to 1 base, leaving 13 bases not matched to a gene. The germline CDR1 and CDR2 sequences are SGHDT and YYEEEE. CDR3: CASSPRTGGTAASYNEQFF. The CDR3 nucleotides are TGTGCCAGCAGCCCCCGGACAGGGGGCACCGCAGCGTCCTACAATGAGCAGTTCTTC.

V is TRBV2 and J is TRBJ2-2, with a possible D match to TRBD1 (6 bases). Germline CDR1 and CDR2: SNHLY and FYNNEI. Trimming stripped 1 base from V and 5 bases from J, with 8 bases between. The CDR3 has 14 amino acids. CDR3 sequence: CASSEDRATGELFF. CDR3 bases: TGTGCCAGCAGTGAAGACAGGGCGACCGGGGAGCTGTTTTTT.

J is TRBJ2-3 and V is TRBV7-2; 15 positions match TRBD2. Germline V gene sequence: CDR1 SGHTA, CDR2 FQGNSA. The CDR3 totals 17 residues. V lost 1 base to trimming and J lost 4 bases; unmatched junction nucleotides: 3. CDR3 in DNA: TGTGCCAGCAGCTTAGAATGGACTAGCGGGGGGGCAGATACGCAGTATTTT. The encoded protein is CASSLEWTSGGADTQYF.

J is TRBJ2-3 and V is TRBV5-1; TRBD2 matches 9 bases. The germline V gene encodes CDR1 SGHRS and CDR2 YFSETQ. Losses at the gene ends were 3 bases for V and 3 bases for J; bases not matched to a gene: 2. This CDR3 has 14 residues. The CDR3 reads CASSYSGGTDTQYF. In DNA form, the CDR3 reads TGCGCCAGCAGCTATAGCGGGGGTACAGATACGCAGTATTTT. Combining the CDR3 with reference TRBV5-1 and TRBJ2-3 gives the whole variable domain KAGVTQTPRYLIKTRGQQVTLSCSPISGHRSVSWYQQTPGQGLQFLFEYFSETQRNKGNFPGRFSGRQFSNSRSEMNVSTLELGDSALYLCASSYSGGTDTQYFGPGTRLTVL.

The chain has TRBV6-5 and TRBJ2-3, with 9 bases identical to TRBD1. This CDR3 spans 15 amino acids. V lost 7 bases to trimming and J lost 0 bases; unmatched junction nucleotides: 5. CDR1 is MNHEY, CDR2 SVGAGI, per germline. This chain's CDR3 is CASNEDRGSTDTQYF. CDR3 DNA sequence: TGTGCCAGCAACGAGGACAGGGGAAGCACAGATACGCAGTATTTT.

CDR3 DNA sequence: TGTGCCAGCAGCCCCGTCGGGGACACTGAAGCTTTCTTT. Encoded protein: CASSPVGDTEAFF. The chain carries TRBV5-5 and TRBJ1-1, with no clear D. The CDR3 loop spans 13 amino acids. Germline V CDR1 and CDR2: SGHKS, YYEKEE (reference sequence). V was shortened by 4 bases and J by 3 bases, with 10 bases between the two germline ends.

The J gene is TRBJ2-6, the V gene TRBV7-8; 7 bases align to TRBD1. V was pared by 5 bases and J by 2 bases, with 3 bases of the junction left unmatched. Germline lookup yields CDR1 SGHVS and CDR2 FQNEAQ. This CDR3 has 15 amino acids. Written as DNA, the CDR3 is TGTGCCAGCAGCCCCGACAGGGCTGGGGCCAACGTCCTGACTTTC. Translation: CASSPDRAGANVLTF.

The gene calls are TRBV23-1 and TRBJ1-3; no firm D call. TRBV23-1 is flagged as an ORF with uncertain function. The V gene lost 9 bases and the J gene lost 6 bases, with 21 bases spanning the gap. The CDR3 totals 15 residues. The CDR3 sequence is CASRRGEFPLNTIYF. DNA of the CDR3: TGCGCCAGTCGAAGAGGAGAATTTCCCTTAAACACCATATATTTT.

The J gene is TRBJ1-2, the V gene TRBV6-6; 10 positions agree with TRBD1. Looked up from germline, CDR1 is MNHNY and CDR2 is SVGAGI (reference sequence). This CDR3 contains 14 residues. The V and J ends lost 5 bases and 5 bases, in that order; junction bases with no gene match: 5. CDR3 loop: CASSIRTGGYGYTF. CDR3 nucleotide sequence: TGTGCCAGCAGTATACGGACAGGGGGGTATGGCTACACCTTC.

This sequence joins TRBV10-3 and TRBJ2-6; D possibly corresponds to TRBD1 (5 bases). This CDR3 is 17 amino acids long. V was clipped by 4 bases and J by 0 bases, with 13 bases between them. Germline-derived CDR1 and CDR2 are ENHRY and SYGVKD. This CDR3 is CAISVSGAFSGANVLTF. The DNA for the CDR3 is TGTGCCATCAGTGTTAGTGGGGCTTTCTCTGGGGCCAACGTCCTGACTTTC.

The J gene is TRBJ2-7, the V gene TRBV10-2; 10 nucleotides agree with TRBD1. Germline CDR1 is WSHSY and CDR2 is SAAADI. The length of the CDR3 is 14 residues. With V trimmed by 8 bases and J by 2 bases, 6 bases remained unmatched. This CDR3 is CASFKTGGPYEQYF. The CDR3 DNA follows: TGCGCCAGCTTTAAGACAGGGGGCCCCTACGAGCAGTACTTC.

The chain has TRBV19 and TRBJ1-4; 8 bases map to TRBD1. CDR1 and CDR2 (germline): LNHDA, SQIVND (reference sequence). Losses at the gene ends were 5 bases for V and 10 bases for J; bases not matched to a gene: 12. The CDR3 is 15 residues long. The CDR3 is CASSWARGRAGKLFF. In DNA form, the CDR3 reads TGTGCCAGTAGTTGGGCCAGGGGGCGCGCAGGAAAACTGTTTTTT. The full variable domain, completed using reference TRBV19 and TRBJ1-4, is DGGITQSPKYLFRKEGQNVTLSCEQNLNHDAMYWYRQDPGQGLRLIYYSQIVNDFQKGDIAEGYSVSREKKESFPLTVTSAQKNPTAFYLCASSWARGRAGKLFFGSGTQLSVL.

As DNA, the CDR3 is TGTGCCAGCTCACCCAACGCGATGGAGAGCGGGCGCTACGAGCAGTACTTC. Its translation: CASSPNAMESGRYEQYF. The rearrangement joins TRBV18 to TRBJ2-7; perhaps TRBD2 as D (6 bases). V lost 3 bases and J 3 bases, leaving 21 bases between the germline ends. The CDR3 covers 17 residues. The germline gives CDR1 KGHSH, CDR2 LQKENI. Supplemented by reference TRBV18 and TRBJ2-7, the full variable domain reads NAGVMQNPRHLVRRRGQEARLRCSPMKGHSHVYWYRQLPEEGLKFMVYLQKENIIDESGMPKERFSAEFPKEGPSILRIQQVVRGDSAAYFCASSPNAMESGRYEQYFGPGTRLTVT.

V and J are TRBV12-3 or TRBV12-4 and TRBJ2-5, with TRBD1 as a possible D gene (5 bases). CDR3 length: 13 amino acids. V was pared by 6 bases and J by 5 bases, with 13 bases between. The CDR3 is CASRPQGVETQYF. As DNA, the CDR3 is TGTGCCAGCAGGCCACAAGGGGTGGAGACCCAGTACTTC.